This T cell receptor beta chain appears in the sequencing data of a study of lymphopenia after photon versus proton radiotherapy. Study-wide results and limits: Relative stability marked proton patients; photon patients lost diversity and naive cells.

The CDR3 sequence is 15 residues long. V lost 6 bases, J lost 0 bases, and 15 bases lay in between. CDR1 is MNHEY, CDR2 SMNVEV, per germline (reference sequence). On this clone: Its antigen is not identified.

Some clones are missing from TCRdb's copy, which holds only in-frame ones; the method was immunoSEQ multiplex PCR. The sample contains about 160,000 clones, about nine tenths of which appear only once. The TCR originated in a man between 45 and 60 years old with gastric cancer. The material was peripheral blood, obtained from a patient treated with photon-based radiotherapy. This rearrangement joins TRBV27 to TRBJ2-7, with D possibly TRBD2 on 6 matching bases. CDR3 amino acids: CASSRSWGDSYEQYF. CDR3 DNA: TGTGCCAGCAGCCGGAGCTGGGGGGACTCCTACGAGCAGTACTTC.